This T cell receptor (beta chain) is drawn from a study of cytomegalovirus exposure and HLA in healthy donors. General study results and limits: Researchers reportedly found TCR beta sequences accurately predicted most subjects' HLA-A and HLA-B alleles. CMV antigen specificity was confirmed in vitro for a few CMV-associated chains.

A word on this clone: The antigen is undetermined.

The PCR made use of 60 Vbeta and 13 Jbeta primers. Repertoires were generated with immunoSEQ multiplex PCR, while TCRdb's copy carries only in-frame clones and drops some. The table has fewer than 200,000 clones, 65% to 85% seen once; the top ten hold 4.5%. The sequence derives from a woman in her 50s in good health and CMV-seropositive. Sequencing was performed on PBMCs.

In nucleotides, the CDR3 is TGTGCCAGCAGCTTCCCGGCTAGCGGGGCAGATACGCAGTATTTT. The encoded protein is CASSFPASGADTQYF. The chain combines TRBV7-2 with TRBJ2-3; TRBD2 aligns across 9 bases. The CDR3 extends over 15 amino acids. Germline V gene lookup returns CDR1 SGHTA and CDR2 FQGNSA. V was clipped by 3 bases and J by 4 bases; unmatched bases: 5.